The 3 T cell receptor beta chains given below trace back to one sample, sequenced in a study of blood T cells in healthy people across ages. The second PCR ran about 6 to 11 cycles with a sample-barcoded 5' primer and J-beta primers. TCRdb reanalysed the 5' RACE reads using MiXCR and keeps one entry per CDR3 protein. The repertoire holds 630,000 or so distinct CDR3 sequences, with about 30% as singletons. The specimen sequenced was blood. The source is an elderly woman in good health.

Worth noting for this clonotype: Given a much more abundant clone one base away, this may be a read error. The chain combines TRBV7-6 with TRBJ1-2; D may be TRBD1 (5 bases). The CDR3 is made up of 13 amino acids. Per the germline V gene, CDR1 is SGHVS and CDR2 is FNYEAQ. The CDR3 coding sequence is TGTGCCAGCAGCATGGGGCATAGCTATGGCCACACCTTC. Its protein product is CASSMGHSYGHTF. The whole variable domain, remainder taken from reference TRBV7-6 and TRBJ1-2, is GAGVSQSPRYKVTKRGQDVALRCDPISGHVSLYWYRQALGQGPEFLTYFNYEAQQDKSGLPNDRFSAERPEGSISTLTIQRTEQRDSAMYRCASSMGHSYGHTFGSGTRLTVV.

The rearrangement uses TRBV5-1 and TRBJ2-7; D assignment may be TRBD1 or TRBD2 (6 bases each). The length of the CDR3 is 16 residues. CDR1 and CDR2 (germline): SGHRS, YFSETQ. CDR3 amino acids: CATSPGGGESSYEQYF. CDR3 bases: TGCGCTACCAGTCCCGGGGGCGGGGAGAGCTCCTACGAGCAGTACTTC.

The table lists this clonotype with a few counts. The chain links TRBV7-2 to TRBJ2-2; D is perhaps TRBD1 (5 bases). The CDR3 has 15 residues. CDR1 is SGHTA and CDR2 is FQGNSA in the germline V gene. The V end lost 0 bases, the J end lost 5 bases, and 10 bases lay between the germline ends. In nucleotides, the CDR3 is TGTGCCAGCAGCTTAGCGCTAAGGACAACCGGGGAGCTGTTTTTT. Its translation is CASSLALRTTGELFF. Variable domain in full (rest from reference TRBV7-2 and TRBJ2-2): GAGVSQSPSNKVTEKGKDVELRCDPISGHTALYWYRQSLGQGLEFLIYFQGNSAPDKSGLPSDRFSAERTGGSVSTLTIQRTQQEDSAVYLCASSLALRTTGELFFGEGSRLTVL.